The 21 T cell receptor beta chains given below trace back to one sample, sequenced in a study of blood T cell repertoires in COVID-19. TCRdb's table, derived via immunoSEQ multiplex PCR, lists solely in-frame clones and lacks some. The profile shows just under 60,000 clones, about 86% of them singletons. The sequenced sample was peripheral blood. These receptors originate from a man older than 75 with COVID-19, enrolled during active disease.

A word on this clone: The junction differs from germline at one of its ends, possibly a read error. The chain links TRBV7-8 to TRBJ1-3, with D perhaps matching TRBD1 (6 bases). The CDR3 runs 15 residues. Germline V gives CDR1 SGHVS, CDR2 FQNEAQ. Here the CDR3 DNA reads TGTGCCGGCAGCTTAGTTTCCAGGGGTGGAAACACCATATATTTT. It yields the protein CAGSLVSRGGNTIYF. The whole variable domain, remainder taken from reference TRBV7-8 and TRBJ1-3, is GAGVSQSPRYKVAKRGQDVALRCDPISGHVSLFWYQQALGQGPEFLTYFQNEAQLDKSGLPSDRFFAERPEGSVSTLKIQRTQQEDSAVYLCAGSLVSRGGNTIYFGEGSWLTVV.

The chain has TRBV5-6 and TRBJ2-2; D perhaps matches TRBD2 (5 bases). V was clipped by 0 bases and J by 4 bases, with 7 bases between them. The CDR3 covers 14 residues. CDR1 is SGHDT and CDR2 is YYEEEE in the germline V gene. The CDR3 here is CASSLGGVTGELFF. CDR3 bases: TGTGCCAGCAGCTTGGGGGGAGTCACCGGGGAGCTGTTTTTT.

The chain combines TRBV27 with TRBJ1-4; tentative D call: TRBD1 (6 bases). CDR3 size: 17 residues. The V end lost 6 bases, the J end lost 2 bases, and 19 bases lay between the germline ends. Germline assignment: CDR1 MNHEY and CDR2 SMNVEV (reference sequence). The CDR3 bases are TGTGCCAGCAGAGGCGCAGGGGTATTAGACACTAATGAAAAACTGTTTTTT. Protein product: CASRGAGVLDTNEKLFF. The complete variable domain, with remaining parts taken from reference TRBV27 and TRBJ1-4, reads EAQVTQNPRYLITVTGKKLTVTCSQNMNHEYMSWYRQDPGLGLRQIYYSMNVEVTDKGDVPEGYKVSRKEKRNFPLILESPSPNQTSLYFCASRGAGVLDTNEKLFFGSGTQLSVL.

The V and J genes are TRBV7-2 and TRBJ2-2; D not certain. The CDR3 is 16 amino acids. Germline values: CDR1 SGHTA, CDR2 FQGNSA. Trimming removed 5 bases from V and 4 bases from J, with 17 bases in between. The CDR3 DNA reads as TGTGCCAGCAGCGGCCCCGTAGGAGTCCCCACCGGGGAGCTGTTTTTT. As protein: CASSGPVGVPTGELFF.

The DNA of the CDR3 is TGTGCCAGCAGCTTAGAACTGGCGAACACCGGGGAGCTGTTTTTT. Translation: CASSLELANTGELFF. The V and J genes are TRBV7-6 and TRBJ2-2; D unclear. CDR3 length: 15 amino acids. V was shortened by 1 base and J by 0 bases, with 6 bases between the two germline ends. Germline lookup yields CDR1 SGHVS and CDR2 FNYEAQ. Full variable domain (remainder filled in from reference TRBV7-6 and TRBJ2-2): GAGVSQSPRYKVTKRGQDVALRCDPISGHVSLYWYRQALGQGPEFLTYFNYEAQQDKSGLPNDRFSAERPEGSISTLTIQRTEQRDSAMYRCASSLELANTGELFFGEGSRLTVL.

The V and J genes are TRBV10-3 and TRBJ1-2; the match to TRBD1 covers 7 bases. Per germline, CDR1 ENHRY and CDR2 SYGVKD. The CDR3 runs to 14 residues. V lost 6 bases, J lost 8 bases, and 12 bases stayed unmatched. The CDR3 reads CAISPPGRGTGYTF. CDR3 sequence (DNA): TGTGCCATCAGCCCTCCCGGCAGGGGGACCGGCTACACCTTC.

The gene calls are TRBV11-2 and TRBJ2-5; TRBD2 might be the D (6 bases). From germline, CDR1 is SGHAT and CDR2 FQNNGV. Trimming took 5 bases from V and 5 from J, leaving 15 bases between them. The CDR3 length is 14 residues. CDR3 in amino acids: CASSQTGVRETQYF. The CDR3 DNA follows: TGTGCCAGCAGCCAGACGGGAGTAAGGGAGACCCAGTACTTC.

J is TRBJ1-6 and V is TRBV28; no reliable D call. V was trimmed by 5 bases and J by 6 bases, leaving 17 bases between them. The germline V gene has CDR1 MDHEN and CDR2 SYDVKM. The CDR3 has 16 residues. CDR3 bases: TGTGCCAGCAGTCCCCACCGTCAAGGAGGTAATTCACCCCTCCACTTT. It yields the protein CASSPHRQGGNSPLHF.

V gene TRBV5-1 combines with J gene TRBJ2-3; 9 bases are a match to TRBD2. This CDR3 is built from 15 residues. Looked up from germline, CDR1 is SGHRS and CDR2 is YFSETQ. V dropped 10 bases and J dropped 1; count of bases not matched to a gene: 10. This chain's CDR3 is CARGTGGGGTDTQYF. CDR3 DNA: TGCGCCCGCGGGACCGGCGGGGGGGGCACAGATACGCAGTATTTT.

This clone was picked up a small number of times. This CDR3 reads CATSSSRGSIGPQHF. As DNA, the CDR3 is TGTGCCACCAGCTCCTCCAGGGGCAGCATCGGGCCCCAGCATTTT. The V call is TRBV15, the J call TRBJ1-5; a weak D match, TRBD1 (6 bases). The CDR3 has 15 residues. Per germline, CDR1 LNHNV and CDR2 YYDKDF (reference sequence). V was shortened by 5 bases and J by 9 bases, with 20 bases between the two germline ends.

J is TRBJ2-7 and V is TRBV5-3; D ambiguous. TRBV5-3 is an ORF for which the function is uncertain. The CDR3 runs 14 residues. V gave up 0 bases and J gave up 4 bases, with 11 bases separating them. The chain's CDR3 is CARSLALSPYEQYV. For the CDR3, the DNA is TGTGCCAGAAGCTTGGCTCTTTCTCCTTACGAGCAGTACGTC.

The chain has TRBV9 and TRBJ2-1, with D perhaps TRBD2 (5 bases). Between the trimmed V and J ends, which lost 0 bases and 6 bases, there was a span of 13 bases. The CDR3 spans 15 residues. CDR1 is SGDLS and CDR2 is YYNGEE in the germline V gene. CDR3: CASSVEASYGNEQFF. The CDR3 coding sequence is TGTGCCAGCAGCGTAGAGGCTAGCTACGGCAATGAGCAGTTCTTC.

The chain carries TRBV6-1 and TRBJ2-1, with TRBD1 identical over 7 bases. The J segment lost 6 bases and the V segment lost 0 bases, leaving 2 bases of the junction unmatched. The CDR3 spans 14 residues. CDR1 is MNHNS and CDR2 is SASEGT in the germline V gene. The CDR3 bases are TGTGCCAGCAGTGAAGCGTACAGGGGCAATGAGCAGTTCTTC. Its protein product is CASSEAYRGNEQFF.

This clone was counted once. The J gene is TRBJ1-5, the V gene TRBV2, with D possibly matching TRBD1 (6 bases). With 6 bases removed from V and 7 bases from J, the gap between germline ends came to 16 bases. CDR3 length equals 14 residues. Germline V gives CDR1 SNHLY, CDR2 FYNNEI. The DNA for the CDR3 is TGTGCCAGCAGCCCCGGGAACAGGGAACAGCCCCAGCATTTT. Protein product: CASSPGNREQPQHF.

The V call is TRBV6-1, the J call TRBJ1-1; no clear D gene. Germline loops: CDR1 MNHNS, CDR2 SASEGT. V gave up 0 bases and J gave up 4 bases, with 6 bases separating them. The CDR3 runs 13 residues. The CDR3 nucleotides read TGTGCCAGCAGTGAAGCCCAGGTCACTGAAGCTTTCTTT. Protein: CASSEAQVTEAFF.

This clone has a single count. This chain's CDR3 is CASSLGQPAQWRNYGYTF. In nucleotides, the CDR3 is TGTGCCAGCAGCTTGGGACAGCCGGCCCAATGGAGAAACTATGGCTACACCTTC. This chain uses TRBV5-4 with TRBJ1-2; D possibly corresponds to TRBD1 (5 bases). Per germline, CDR1 SGHNT and CDR2 YYREEE (reference sequence). Deletions cut 0 bases from V and 2 bases from J, with 20 bases between. This CDR3 has 18 residues. The variable domain in full, completed from reference TRBV5-4 and TRBJ1-2, reads ETGVTQSPTHLIKTRGQQVTLRCSSQSGHNTVSWYQQALGQGPQFIFQYYREEENGRGNFPPRFSGLQFPNYSSELNVNALELDDSALYLCASSLGQPAQWRNYGYTFGSGTRLTVV.

The V and J genes are TRBV4-3 and TRBJ1-1; D is undetermined. Germline CDR1 is LGHNA and CDR2 is YSLEER. Trimming stripped 0 bases from V and 5 bases from J, with 13 bases between. The length of the CDR3 is 15 residues. The CDR3 DNA is TGCGCCAGCAGCCAAGATGTGGGAGAGGAAACTGAAGCTTTCTTT. Translating gives CASSQDVGEETEAFF.

This clone was seen a few times. The chain employs TRBV15 and TRBJ2-3, with D unresolved. In germline, CDR1 is LNHNV, CDR2 YYDKDF (reference sequence). V was clipped by 5 bases and J by 1 base, with 10 bases between them. This CDR3 is built from 14 residues. In nucleotides, the CDR3 is TGTGCCACCAGCCAACAAATGGGCACAGATACGCAGTATTTT. It codes for CATSQQMGTDTQYF.

CDR3 nucleotides: TGCGCCAGCAGCTCCTGGGACAGGGGGAACACTGAAGCTTTCTTT. The encoded protein is CASSSWDRGNTEAFF. The chain couples TRBV5-1 to TRBJ1-1; 10 positions match TRBD1. From germline, CDR1 is SGHRS and CDR2 YFSETQ. The CDR3 loop spans 15 amino acids. V was clipped by 3 bases and J by 1 base; unmatched bases: 3. The complete variable domain, with remaining parts taken from reference TRBV5-1 and TRBJ1-1, reads KAGVTQTPRYLIKTRGQQVTLSCSPISGHRSVSWYQQTPGQGLQFLFEYFSETQRNKGNFPGRFSGRQFSNSRSEMNVSTLELGDSALYLCASSSWDRGNTEAFFGQGTRLTVV.

This chain connects TRBV6-2 or TRBV6-3 to TRBJ1-3; D is ambiguous. There are 16 residues in the CDR3. CDR1 is MNHEY and CDR2 is SVGEGT in the germline V gene. Trimming removed 0 bases at V and 4 bases at J, with 13 bases between. The CDR3 here is CASSYSGRRVGNTIYF. The CDR3 DNA reads as TGTGCCAGCAGTTACTCCGGGAGACGTGTCGGAAACACCATATATTTT.

The chain combines TRBV19 with TRBJ1-2; the D gene is possibly TRBD1 (5 bases). This CDR3 has 12 amino acids. Looked up from germline, CDR1 is LNHDA and CDR2 is SQIVND (reference sequence). Deletions cut 5 bases from V and 2 bases from J, with 6 bases between. CDR3 in amino acids: CASSYRNYGYTF. The DNA for the CDR3 is TGTGCCAGTAGTTACAGGAACTATGGCTACACCTTC.